The rows below give T cell receptor beta chains drawn from one sample of a study of siplizumab effects on memory and regulatory T cells. Produced via immunoSEQ multiplex PCR; TCRdb's table is partial and in-frame only. The table shows over 85,000 clones, with approximately 90% occurring only once. The sequencing input was CD4+ T cells sorted from blood. All receptors come from a human donor in good health. CDR3s include the opening cysteine and the closing phenylalanine or tryptophan. The D gene is left open where the match is weak. Clone size, where shown, is once, few, many, or a class for clones that have expanded.

v_gene: TRBV5-1
len: 14
d_gene: -
j_gene: TRBJ2-2
abundance: -
CDR3nt: TGCGCCAGCAAGCGGGACACAACCACCGGGGAGCTGTTTTTT
CDR3aa: CASKRDTTTGELFF

v_gene: TRBV5-1
len: 13
d_gene: -
j_gene: TRBJ2-1
abundance: -
CDR3nt: TGCGCCAGCAGCTTGGAGACTAGTCATTCGCAGTTCTTC
CDR3aa: CASSLETSHSQFF

v_gene: TRBV5-4
len: 13
d_gene: -
j_gene: TRBJ1-5
abundance: few
CDR3nt: TGTGCCAGCAGCTTGGCTCCGACTCAGCCCCAGCATTTT
CDR3aa: CASSLAPTQPQHF

v_gene: TRBV9
len: 15
d_gene: -
j_gene: TRBJ2-7
abundance: -
CDR3nt: TGTGCCAGCAGCAGAAACACCCTTGCAGCCTACGAGCAGTACTTC
CDR3aa: CASSRNTLAAYEQYF

v_gene: TRBV5-6
len: 14
d_gene: -
j_gene: TRBJ1-6
abundance: -
CDR3nt: TGTGCCAGCAGCCGCGGGAGTACTAATTCACCCCTCCACTTT
CDR3aa: CASSRGSTNSPLHF

v_gene: TRBV27
len: 15
d_gene: -
j_gene: TRBJ1-2
abundance: -
CDR3nt: TGTGCCAGCAGTTTATTCGGGCGGACGAACTATGGCTACACCTTC
CDR3aa: CASSLFGRTNYGYTF

v_gene: TRBV7-8
len: 14
d_gene: -
j_gene: TRBJ2-2
abundance: -
CDR3nt: TGTGCCAGCAGATTAAACCCGAACACCGGGGAGCTGTTTTTT
CDR3aa: CASRLNPNTGELFF

v_gene: TRBV5-6
len: 16
d_gene: TRBD1
j_gene: TRBJ2-3
abundance: -
CDR3nt: TGTGCCAGCAGCTTAGGGGGCCGGGGTGTCACAGATACGCAGTATTTT
CDR3aa: CASSLGGRGVTDTQYF

v_gene: TRBV19
len: 15
d_gene: TRBD1
j_gene: TRBJ2-7
abundance: -
CDR3nt: TGTGCCAGTCGAGACCCGGGACAGAGCTCCTACGAGCAGTACTTC
CDR3aa: CASRDPGQSSYEQYF

v_gene: TRBV9
len: 16
d_gene: TRBD2
j_gene: TRBJ2-7
abundance: -
CDR3nt: TGTGCCAGCAGCGTAGACGGGCTAGCGGGAGGCTACGAGCAGTACTTC
CDR3aa: CASSVDGLAGGYEQYF

v_gene: TRBV19
len: 12
d_gene: -
j_gene: TRBJ2-7
abundance: -
CDR3nt: TGTGCCAGCGGGGCTCCTCCCTACGAGCAGTACTTC
CDR3aa: CASGAPPYEQYF

v_gene: TRBV7-3
len: 16
d_gene: TRBD1
j_gene: TRBJ2-1
abundance: -
CDR3nt: TGTGCCAGCAGCCCCCGACAGGGGGCGATGGTCAATGAGCAGTTCTTC
CDR3aa: CASSPRQGAMVNEQFF

v_gene: TRBV5-1
len: 13
d_gene: -
j_gene: TRBJ2-1
abundance: -
CDR3nt: TGCGCCAGCAAACAGGACCTATACAATGAGCAGTTCTTC
CDR3aa: CASKQDLYNEQFF

v_gene: TRBV7-8
len: 19
d_gene: TRBD1
j_gene: TRBJ1-5
abundance: -
CDR3nt: TGTGCCAGCAGCTTACTTTGGGGGGGCAGGACAGGGATAAATCAGCCCCAGCATTTT
CDR3aa: CASSLLWGGRTGINQPQHF

v_gene: TRBV6-5
len: 11
d_gene: TRBD1
j_gene: TRBJ2-7
abundance: -
CDR3nt: TGTGCCAGCAGTGCGACAGGGTTGAAGTACTTC
CDR3aa: CASSATGLKYF

v_gene: TRBV4-1
len: 12
d_gene: -
j_gene: TRBJ1-3
abundance: -
CDR3nt: TGCGCCAGCAGCCAAGGGGGAAACACCATATATTTT
CDR3aa: CASSQGGNTIYF

v_gene: TRBV11-2
len: 15
d_gene: -
j_gene: TRBJ2-7
abundance: -
CDR3nt: TGTGCCAGCAGCTTAGAGGGGGGTCCTGGGGTCGAGCAGTACTTC
CDR3aa: CASSLEGGPGVEQYF

v_gene: TRBV7-9
len: 15
d_gene: -
j_gene: TRBJ1-5
abundance: -
CDR3nt: TGTGCCAGCAGCTTAAATACAGGCTTCAATCAGCCCCAGCATTTT
CDR3aa: CASSLNTGFNQPQHF

v_gene: TRBV5-6
len: 16
d_gene: -
j_gene: TRBJ2-2
abundance: -
CDR3nt: TGTGCCAGCAGCTTTATCGGGGCGCAGAGGACCGGGGAGCTGTTTTTT
CDR3aa: CASSFIGAQRTGELFF

v_gene: TRBV7-2
len: 12
d_gene: -
j_gene: TRBJ2-7
abundance: once
CDR3nt: TGTGCCAGTGGATCCGGAAGATACGAGCAGTACTTC
CDR3aa: CASGSGRYEQYF

v_gene: TRBV11-2
len: 15
d_gene: -
j_gene: TRBJ1-2
abundance: -
CDR3nt: TGTGCCAGCAGCTTAGAGCGGGGACGTGTTTTTGGCTACACCTTC
CDR3aa: CASSLERGRVFGYTF

v_gene: TRBV29-1
len: 13
d_gene: -
j_gene: TRBJ2-2
abundance: few
CDR3nt: TGCAGCGTTGTACCAGGATCGACCGGGGAGCTGTTTTTT
CDR3aa: CSVVPGSTGELFF

v_gene: TRBV6-4
len: 13
d_gene: TRBD1
j_gene: TRBJ2-5
abundance: -
CDR3nt: TGTGCCAGCAGTCGGGACAGGGGGGAGACCCAGTACTTC
CDR3aa: CASSRDRGETQYF

v_gene: TRBV4-1
len: 13
d_gene: -
j_gene: TRBJ1-3
abundance: -
CDR3nt: TGCGCCAGCAGCCAAGACCCTGGAAACACCATATATTTT
CDR3aa: CASSQDPGNTIYF

v_gene: TRBV5-1
len: 15
d_gene: -
j_gene: TRBJ2-7
abundance: -
CDR3nt: TGCGCCAGCAGCTTGGGCGGGGATCGGAGGTACGAGCAGTACTTC
CDR3aa: CASSLGGDRRYEQYF

v_gene: TRBV6-5
len: 14
d_gene: TRBD1
j_gene: TRBJ1-2
abundance: -
CDR3nt: TGTGCCAGTAAAGGACAGGACGGGAACTATGGCTACACCTTC
CDR3aa: CASKGQDGNYGYTF

v_gene: TRBV6-4
len: 11
d_gene: -
j_gene: TRBJ2-4
abundance: -
CDR3nt: TGTGCCAGCACTGAGGAAAACATTCAGTACTTC
CDR3aa: CASTEENIQYF

v_gene: TRBV2
len: 14
d_gene: -
j_gene: TRBJ2-1
abundance: -
CDR3nt: TGTGCCAGCAGTGATTCCCCGGGCTACAATGAGCAGTTCTTC
CDR3aa: CASSDSPGYNEQFF

v_gene: TRBV5-1
len: 18
d_gene: TRBD1
j_gene: TRBJ2-4
abundance: -
CDR3nt: TGCGCCAGCAGCTCCCGGGACAGGGGGACGAGGGCCAAAAACATTCAGTACTTC
CDR3aa: CASSSRDRGTRAKNIQYF